This entry lists 10 T cell receptor beta chains sequenced from one sample in a study of blood T cell repertoires in COVID-19. The table came from immunoSEQ multiplex PCR; TCRdb's copy has only in-frame clones and leaves some out. In the table there are 300,000 to 350,000 clones, approximately 88% of which are singletons. Sequences were obtained from peripheral blood. Receptors originate from a woman in her thirties with COVID-19, enrolled during active disease.

This CDR3 reads CASSLVALPSIRHTEAFF. The CDR3 DNA reads as TGCGCCAGCAGCTTGGTAGCGCTTCCTAGCATAAGGCACACTGAAGCTTTCTTT. This chain connects TRBV5-1 to TRBJ1-1; D is undetermined. V gave up 0 bases and J gave up 3 bases, with 21 bases separating them. Germline CDR1 reads SGHRS; CDR2 reads YFSETQ. The CDR3 is made up of 18 amino acids.

The chain has TRBV6-5 and TRBJ2-7; 7 bases map to TRBD2. J lost 6 bases, V lost 6 bases, and 11 bases had no gene match. CDR3 size: 14 residues. In germline, CDR1 is MNHEY, CDR2 SVGAGI. CDR3 region: CASRGGVGWTEQYV. CDR3 DNA: TGTGCCAGCAGGGGAGGGGTAGGGTGGACCGAGCAGTACGTC.

With regard to this clone: One end of the junction fails to match germline, which may point to a read error. The rearrangement joins TRBV11-3 to TRBJ1-1, with D possibly TRBD1 on 5 matching bases. This CDR3 is 16 amino acids long. Germline assignment: CDR1 SGHNT and CDR2 YENEEA. CDR3 DNA sequence: TGTGCCAGCAGACCACAATCCTGGGGCCTGAAAACTGAAGCTTTCTTT. Protein sequence: CASRPQSWGLKTEAFF.

The chain carries TRBV4-1 and TRBJ1-1; D gene ambiguous. The CDR3 length is 14 residues. Trimming pared 0 bases from V and 3 bases from J, leaving 8 bases between. The germline V gene has CDR1 MGHRA and CDR2 YSYEKL. CDR3 sequence (DNA): TGCGCCAGCAGCCAAGAGTTCGGGGACACTGAAGCTTTCTTT. As protein: CASSQEFGDTEAFF.

The V and J genes are TRBV3-1 (or the pseudogene TRBV3-2) and TRBJ2-5; TRBD1 is a possible D gene (6 bases). With 1 base removed from V and 7 bases from J, the gap between germline ends came to 16 bases. CDR3 length equals 15 residues. Germline values: CDR1 LGHDT, CDR2 YNNKEL (reference sequence). The CDR3 loop is CASSQGWGQGVTQYF. The CDR3 DNA reads as TGTGCCAGCAGCCAAGGATGGGGGCAAGGCGTGACCCAGTACTTC.

The chain carries TRBV2 and TRBJ2-4; no clear D gene. V was shortened by 6 bases and J by 8 bases, with 11 bases between the two germline ends. The germline gives CDR1 SNHLY, CDR2 FYNNEI. This CDR3 is built from 12 residues. The DNA for the CDR3 is TGTGCCAGCAGCTTGGGCTCTTACATTCAGTACTTC. Translated: CASSLGSYIQYF.

A single count supports this clone. The rearrangement joins TRBV7-8 to TRBJ1-5; D remains ambiguous. The CDR3 loop spans 13 amino acids. Germline V gene sequence: CDR1 SGHVS, CDR2 FQNEAQ. With 5 bases removed from V and 4 bases from J, the gap between germline ends came to 9 bases. CDR3 sequence reads: CASSPGANQPQHF. The CDR3 nucleotides are TGTGCCAGCAGCCCGGGAGCTAATCAGCCCCAGCATTTT.

This chain joins TRBV30 and TRBJ2-2; D is possibly TRBD2 (6 bases). Germline V gene lookup returns CDR1 GTSNPN and CDR2 SVGIG (reference sequence). V lost 4 bases to trimming and J lost 2 bases, with 11 bases between them. This CDR3 has 14 amino acids. CDR3 in amino acids: CAWTLGLNTGELFF. CDR3 DNA sequence: TGTGCCTGGACCCTGGGACTTAACACCGGGGAGCTGTTTTTT.

The chain links TRBV7-9 to TRBJ2-2; D possibly corresponds to TRBD1 (6 bases). V was clipped by 6 bases and J by 6 bases, with 23 bases between them. CDR3 length: 17 amino acids. Germline V lookup: CDR1 SEHNR, CDR2 FQNEAQ (reference sequence). The CDR3 sequence: CASREPYRARVSGELFF. The DNA of the CDR3 is TGTGCCAGCAGAGAACCGTACAGGGCTCGAGTCTCCGGGGAGCTGTTTTTT.

In its sample, this clone was seen once. This chain uses TRBV5-5 with TRBJ1-2, with D possibly matching TRBD1 (5 bases). Germline CDR1 SGHKS, CDR2 YYEKEE (reference sequence). The CDR3 sequence is 17 residues long. V lost 0 bases and J 4 bases, leaving 19 bases between the germline ends. The CDR3 nucleotides are TGTGCCAGCAGCTTGGTAATTGGGGGAGGCCCCCTCTATGGCTACACCTTC. This codes for CASSLVIGGGPLYGYTF.